The 26 T cell receptor beta chains below come from one sample, sequenced in a study of blood T cells in healthy people across ages. A second PCR, run for about 7 to 11 cycles, used a sample-barcoded 5' primer plus a J-beta primer mix. A single record per CDR3 protein comes from TCRdb applying MiXCR to the 5' RACE reads. The profile covers about 970,000 distinct CDR3 sequences, with 51% appearing a single time and 20% to 25% taken by the ten largest. The sequencing input was blood. The receptor set was obtained from an older woman in good health.

This clonotype was observed a few times. V usage is TRBV6-5 and J usage is TRBJ1-2; D remains unclear. The CDR3 totals 13 residues. V shed 5 bases and J shed 2 bases, with 9 bases lying between them. Germline V CDR1 and CDR2: MNHEY, SVGAGI. The DNA of the CDR3 is TGTGCCAGCAGTGTCACGCAGAACTATGGCTACACCTTC. It is translated as CASSVTQNYGYTF.

The chain recombines TRBV20-1 with TRBJ2-4; 8 bases map to TRBD2. The J call is uncertain, as TRBJ2-5 better fits the DNA end. This CDR3 comprises 14 residues. The germline gives CDR1 DFQATT, CDR2 SNEGSKA (reference sequence). The CDR3 DNA is TGCAGTGCTGGAGCGGGAGTGGGCCAAGAGACCCAGTACTTC. It encodes CSAGAGVGQETQYF.

This chain links TRBV20-1 with TRBJ1-5, with a possible D match to TRBD1 (6 bases). CDR1 and CDR2 from the germline V gene are DFQATT and SNEGSKA (reference sequence). The germline V and J ends were trimmed by 6 bases and 7 bases, with 16 bases remaining between them. The length of the CDR3 is 13 residues. The CDR3 DNA is TGCAGTGCGAGGGGAACAGGGATGCAGCCCCAGCATTTT. This gives the protein CSARGTGMQPQHF.

This sequence joins TRBV5-1 and TRBJ1-2, with 7 bases matching TRBD1. Per the germline V gene, CDR1 is SGHRS and CDR2 is YFSETQ. The CDR3 sequence is 14 residues long. V was clipped by 4 bases and J by 3 bases; unmatched bases: 6. This CDR3 reads CASSPGQSDYGYTF. The CDR3 DNA reads TGCGCCAGCAGCCCGGGACAGAGTGACTATGGCTACACCTTC.

This chain links TRBV10-2 with TRBJ2-3, with a possible D match to TRBD2 (5 bases). The length of the CDR3 is 17 residues. Trimming shortened V by 5 bases and J by 2 bases, and 20 bases separated the two germline ends. Germline V gene data show CDR1 as WSHSY and CDR2 as SAAADI. CDR3 bases: TGCGCCAGCAGTCCCTTTGAACTAGTGTTCGACACAGATACGCAGTATTTT. Translated: CASSPFELVFDTDTQYF.

The rearrangement links TRBV20-1 to TRBJ2-7; the match to TRBD2 covers 12 bases. V shed 3 bases, J shed 3 bases, and the junction held 9 bases outside the gene matches. Germline V lookup: CDR1 DFQATT, CDR2 SNEGSKA (reference sequence). This CDR3 contains 16 residues. The chain's CDR3 is CSASGLAGRPLYEQYF. In nucleotides, the CDR3 is TGCAGTGCTAGTGGACTAGCGGGGAGGCCCCTCTACGAGCAGTACTTC.

This clonotype was picked up many times. The chain uses TRBV6-1 and TRBJ2-7, with D uncertain. The closer fit of TRBJ2-5 to the DNA end suggests the J call may be wrong. The CDR3 contains 11 residues. CDR1 and CDR2 (germline): MNHNS, SASEGT. CDR3 protein: CASSERETQYF. DNA of the CDR3: TGTGCCAGCAGCGAAAGGGAGACCCAGTACTTC.

To note about this clonotype: Just one base apart from a much larger clone, this may be a read error. The chain joins TRBV20-1 to TRBJ2-5; D call uncertain. The J call may be wrong; the DNA end is better matched by TRBJ2-1. The CDR3 is made up of 11 amino acids. Germline loops: CDR1 DFQATT, CDR2 SNEGSKA (reference sequence). The chain's CDR3 is CSARIQETQFF. The CDR3 DNA sequence: TGCAGTGCTAGGATACAAGAGACCCAGTTCTTC.

The chain is built from TRBV20-1 and TRBJ2-3, with 10 positions matching TRBD2. CDR3 length equals 13 residues. Germline CDR1 and CDR2: DFQATT and SNEGSKA (reference sequence). V lost 2 bases to trimming and J lost 6 bases; unmatched junction nucleotides: 2. The CDR3 sequence is CSARLAGADTQYF. The CDR3 nucleotides are TGCAGTGCTAGACTAGCGGGAGCGGATACGCAGTATTTT.

This chain connects TRBV16 to TRBJ2-7; D possibly corresponds to TRBD2 (6 bases). Germline assignment: CDR1 KGHSY and CDR2 FQNENV. The V end lost 0 bases, the J end lost 6 bases, and 9 bases lay between the germline ends. This CDR3 spans 13 amino acids. Here the CDR3 reads CASSQSVAAEQYF. CDR3 DNA: TGTGCCAGCAGCCAATCTGTAGCGGCCGAGCAGTACTTC.

This chain joins TRBV6-6 and TRBJ2-5; no reliable D call. Germline CDR1 and CDR2: MNHNY and SVGAGI (reference sequence). Trimming removed 1 base from V and 5 bases from J, with 5 bases in between. The CDR3 extends over 12 amino acids. CDR3 nucleotide sequence: TGTGCCAGCAGTTACTACGCGGAGACCCAGTACTTC. It translates to CASSYYAETQYF.

Comments on this clonotype: An end of the junction differs from the germline gene, which may be a read error. This sequence joins TRBV3-1 and TRBJ2-3, with D perhaps matching TRBD2 (5 bases). CDR1 is LGHDT and CDR2 is YNNKEL in the germline V gene (reference sequence). CDR3 size: 15 residues. The CDR3 loop is CTSSTTASSTDTQYF. The CDR3 region has the DNA TGTACCAGCAGCACTACTGCTAGCAGCACAGATACGCAGTATTTT.

This CDR3 is CASSLGTSGRGPDTQYF. For the CDR3, the DNA is TGTGCCAGCAGTCTTGGGACTAGCGGGAGGGGCCCAGATACGCAGTATTTT. The rearrangement links TRBV27 to TRBJ2-3; TRBD2 agrees at 16 bases. Germline lookup yields CDR1 MNHEY and CDR2 SMNVEV (reference sequence). Trimming at V came to 5 bases and at J to 4 bases, leaving 6 bases not matched to a gene. The CDR3 extends over 17 amino acids.

This clonotype has just one count. V is TRBV11-1 and J is TRBJ2-1, with a tentative D call TRBD1 (6 bases). Germline CDR1 and CDR2: SGHAT and FQDESV (reference sequence). The CDR3 totals 19 residues. V was shortened by 1 base and J by 4 bases, with 23 bases between the two germline ends. The CDR3 is CASSLGTRVTGRLYNEQFF. The CDR3 DNA sequence: TGTGCCAGCAGCTTAGGGACCCGCGTGACAGGTCGCCTGTACAATGAGCAGTTCTTC. Supplemented by reference TRBV11-1 and TRBJ2-1, the full variable domain reads EAEVAQSPRYKITEKSQAVAFWCDPISGHATLYWYRQILGQGPELLVQFQDESVVDDSQLPKDRFSAERLKGVDSTLKIQPAELGDSAMYLCASSLGTRVTGRLYNEQFFGPGTRLTVL.

The chain combines TRBV6-6 with TRBJ2-1; D could derive from TRBD1 or TRBD2 (6 bases each). This CDR3 has 16 amino acids. V lost 0 bases and J 5 bases, leaving 14 bases between the germline ends. The germline V gene has CDR1 MNHNY and CDR2 SVGAGI (reference sequence). DNA of the CDR3: TGTGCCAGCAGTTACTCAGGGTCGGGGGCCCACAATGAGCAGTTCTTC. The encoded protein is CASSYSGSGAHNEQFF.

This rearrangement joins TRBV6-5 to TRBJ2-5, with TRBD2 matching over 8 bases. This CDR3 comprises 15 residues. The V segment lost 0 bases and the J segment 5 bases; nucleotides outside the gene matches: 5. Looked up from germline, CDR1 is MNHEY and CDR2 is SVGAGI. Here the CDR3 DNA reads TGTGCCAGCAGTTACTCGACTAGCGTTTGGGAGACCCAGTACTTC. Its translation: CASSYSTSVWETQYF.

The chain carries TRBV20-1 and TRBJ2-4; perhaps TRBD2 as D (5 bases). The DNA end is more similar to TRBJ2-7, so the J call may be wrong. Germline loops: CDR1 DFQATT, CDR2 SNEGSKA (reference sequence). The CDR3 covers 14 residues. The CDR3: CSARDTSVGYEQYF. Written as DNA, the CDR3 is TGCAGTGCTAGAGATACTAGTGTTGGCTACGAGCAGTACTTC.

The chain employs TRBV29-1 and TRBJ1-2; 7 nucleotides match TRBD1. The CDR3 is made up of 12 amino acids. Germline V gene data show CDR1 as SQVTM and CDR2 as ANQGSEA. V lost 6 bases and J lost 6; bases outside the gene matches: 7. The CDR3: CSVHTGVNGYTF. The CDR3 DNA reads as TGCAGCGTCCACACAGGGGTGAATGGCTACACCTTC.

CDR3 loop: CSVVAGGLEQFF. For the CDR3, the DNA is TGCAGCGTTGTAGCGGGAGGTCTTGAGCAGTTCTTC. This sequence joins TRBV29-1 and TRBJ2-1; TRBD2 matches at 10 bases. The V gene end was trimmed by 4 bases and the J gene end by 9 bases; junction bases not matched to a gene: 3. Germline loops: CDR1 SQVTM, CDR2 ANQGSEA. CDR3 length: 12 amino acids.

Here the CDR3 reads CASRQVVEGQPQHF. The CDR3 DNA reads TGTGCCAGCAGGCAGGTGGTGGAGGGTCAGCCCCAGCATTTT. This chain links TRBV7-2 with TRBJ1-5; no clear D gene. V shed 6 bases and J shed 6 bases, with 15 bases lying between them. The CDR3 is 14 residues long. Germline CDR1 reads SGHTA; CDR2 reads FQGNSA.

The chain links TRBV3-1 to TRBJ2-3; 10 nucleotides align to TRBD2. Germline-derived CDR1 and CDR2 are LGHDT and YNNKEL (reference sequence). The V and J ends lost 2 bases and 0 bases, in that order; junction bases with no gene match: 8. There are 18 residues in the CDR3. DNA for the CDR3: TGTGCCAGCAGCCAATTTCCAAAGACTAGCGGGAGCACAGATACGCAGTATTTT. Amino acid sequence: CASSQFPKTSGSTDTQYF.

A single count supports this clonotype. The chain couples TRBV9 to TRBJ2-1; D is uncertain. The CDR3 is made up of 14 amino acids. Germline V gives CDR1 SGDLS, CDR2 YYNGEE. The V gene lost 3 bases and the J gene lost 2 bases, with 9 bases spanning the gap. The CDR3 sequence is CASSGAEPYNEQFF. The DNA for the CDR3 is TGTGCCAGCAGCGGGGCGGAACCCTACAATGAGCAGTTCTTC.

CDR3 in amino acids: CASSSAGTREGYTF. As DNA, the CDR3 is TGTGCCAGCAGTTCAGCCGGGACGCGGGAAGGCTACACCTTC. The rearrangement joins TRBV28 to TRBJ1-2, with D possibly TRBD1 on 5 matching bases. The CDR3 extends over 14 amino acids. Germline CDR1 is MDHEN and CDR2 is SYDVKM. V gave up 4 bases and J gave up 8 bases, with 17 bases separating them.

The V gene is TRBV11-2, the J gene TRBJ2-7, with 7 bases identical to TRBD2. J was trimmed by 2 bases and V by 2 bases; bases with no gene match: 9. Germline-derived CDR1 and CDR2 are SGHAT and FQNNGV. The CDR3 extends over 16 amino acids. Written as DNA, the CDR3 is TGTGCCAGCAGCTTACGCGGACTAGGGACCACCTACGAGCAGTACTTC. Its protein is CASSLRGLGTTYEQYF. Complete variable domain (other parts from reference TRBV11-2 and TRBJ2-7): EAGVAQSPRYKIIEKRQSVAFWCNPISGHATLYWYQQILGQGPKLLIQFQNNGVVDDSQLPKDRFSAERLKGVDSTLKIQPAKLEDSAVYLCASSLRGLGTTYEQYFGPGTRLTVT.

This clonotype was counted a few times. The chain joins TRBV7-9 to TRBJ1-1; 10 positions match TRBD1. CDR3 length: 15 residues. Germline values: CDR1 SEHNR, CDR2 FQNEAQ (reference sequence). V lost 0 bases, J lost 8 bases, and 6 bases stayed unmatched. The CDR3 is CASSLAGGQGLEAFF. CDR3 bases: TGTGCCAGCAGCTTAGCTGGGGGACAGGGGCTGGAAGCTTTCTTT.

This clonotype was picked up a small number of times. The J gene is TRBJ2-7, the V gene TRBV3-1; perhaps D is TRBD1 or TRBD2 (5 bases each). The CDR3 sequence is 14 residues long. Germline lookup yields CDR1 LGHDT and CDR2 YNNKEL (reference sequence). Trimming stripped 5 bases from V and 2 bases from J, with 13 bases between. The CDR3 protein is CASSWGRIAYEQYF. In nucleotides, the CDR3 is TGTGCCAGCAGCTGGGGACGAATCGCCTACGAGCAGTACTTC.